The clone carrying this T cell receptor (beta chain) was seen ten or more times. The ends were cut back, 2 bases at V and 3 bases at J, with 11 bases in the middle. This CDR3 has 14 residues. Germline V gene lookup returns CDR1 MNHEY and CDR2 SVGAGI. The sample is drawn from a study of Graves' ophthalmopathy and Graves' hyperthyroidism. About the study: Upon initial diagnosis and before any treatment, peripheral blood was collected.

Amplified material comprised TCR beta CDR3 regions derived from RNA transcripts. RT-PCR in the first round used HTBI primers; a second-round multiplex PCR followed. TCRdb used MiXCR to reprocess the multiplex PCR reads, holding one entry per CDR3 protein. The table has about half a million distinct CDR3 sequences, 14% seen once. This rearrangement joins TRBV6-5 to TRBJ2-7, with D possibly matching TRBD2 (5 bases). The specimen sequenced was blood. The TCR sequence derives from a woman in her twenties or thirties with Graves' ophthalmopathy. CDR3 in amino acids: CASSYGSGDYEQYF. The CDR3, as DNA: TGTGCCAGCAGTTACGGCAGCGGAGACTACGAGCAGTACTTC.